Listed here is a single T cell receptor beta chain. TCRdb called the 5' RACE reads again in MiXCR, with one record for every CDR3 protein. Found here are 600,000 to 800,000 distinct CDR3 sequences, around 21% of them singletons; the top ten hold roughly 4%. This specimen comes from a study of identical twins. In every case, the donor was a healthy Caucasian. V gave up 3 bases and J gave up 4 bases, with 12 bases separating them. Germline assignment: CDR1 SGHRS and CDR2 YFSETQ. This CDR3 is built from 14 residues. The same sample was also used in a study of T cells expressing NK-cell markers.

Sequencing was done on a sample of PBMCs. The origin of this receptor is a woman aged 18-35 years in good health. J is TRBJ2-3 and V is TRBV5-1; tentatively, D is TRBD1 (6 bases). The CDR3 DNA sequence: TGCGCCAGCAGCTCCACTGGGGGCCCAGATACGCAGTATTTT. Its translation: CASSSTGGPDTQYF.